This is a list of T cell receptor beta chains from one sample in a study of control samples from healthy donors and cancer patients. Sequenced by immunoSEQ multiplex PCR; TCRdb stores in-frame clones only, minus some. This repertoire shows some 99,000 clones, 90% found once; its top ten account for 4% to 4.5%. The specimen sequenced was blood. The receptors come from a human donor in good health. The donor label of this sample is uncertain. Both conserved end residues are part of each CDR3. D genes are given only for firm matches. Clone size is given for some rows only: seen once, a few or many times, or a class if the clone is expanded.

d_gene: .
v_gene: TRBV3-1/TRBV3-2
j_gene: TRBJ2-7
abundance: .
CDR3nt: TGTGCCAGCAGCTCGACGGTCTCCTACGAGCAGTACTTC
CDR3aa: CASSSTVSYEQYF

d_gene: .
v_gene: TRBV5-5
j_gene: TRBJ1-4
abundance: .
CDR3nt: TGTGCCAGCAGCTTGGTGGGCCGAACTAATGAAAAACTGTTTTTT
CDR3aa: CASSLVGRTNEKLFF

d_gene: .
v_gene: TRBV7-7
j_gene: TRBJ2-2
abundance: .
CDR3nt: TGTGCTAGCAGCTCTCAGGGACGGGGGCACCCCGGGGAGCTGTTTTTT
CDR3aa: CASSSQGRGHPGELFF

d_gene: .
v_gene: TRBV6-6
j_gene: TRBJ1-1
abundance: .
CDR3nt: TGTGCCAGCAGTTACGGGGCCACCTCTAACACTGAAGCTTTCTTT
CDR3aa: CASSYGATSNTEAFF

d_gene: .
v_gene: TRBV6-1
j_gene: TRBJ1-6
abundance: once
CDR3nt: TGTGCCAGCAGCCCGGGGCAGTATAATTCACCCCTCCACTTT
CDR3aa: CASSPGQYNSPLHF

d_gene: TRBD1
v_gene: TRBV6-2/TRBV6-3
j_gene: TRBJ1-6
abundance: .
CDR3nt: TGTGCCAGCAGTTATCGGACAGGGAATTCACCCCTCCACTTT
CDR3aa: CASSYRTGNSPLHF

d_gene: TRBD1
v_gene: TRBV10-3
j_gene: TRBJ1-2
abundance: .
CDR3nt: TGTGCCATCAGGGGACAGGGCAATGGCTACACCTTC
CDR3aa: CAIRGQGNGYTF

d_gene: TRBD1
v_gene: TRBV27
j_gene: TRBJ2-3
abundance: .
CDR3nt: TGTGCCAGCAGTTCATGGACAGGAACAGATACGCAGTATTTT
CDR3aa: CASSSWTGTDTQYF

d_gene: TRBD1
v_gene: TRBV10-3
j_gene: TRBJ2-5
abundance: .
CDR3nt: TGTGCCATCAGTGAAGAGGGGGCCTGGAAGACCCAGTACTTC
CDR3aa: CAISEEGAWKTQYF

d_gene: .
v_gene: TRBV6-5
j_gene: TRBJ2-2
abundance: .
CDR3nt: TGTGCCAGCAGCTCGGGGGCAGAGTACACCGGGGAGCTGTTTTTT
CDR3aa: CASSSGAEYTGELFF

d_gene: TRBD1
v_gene: TRBV18
j_gene: TRBJ1-3
abundance: .
CDR3nt: TGTGCCAGCTCACCGGGACAGGTTCACTCTGGAAACACCATATATTTT
CDR3aa: CASSPGQVHSGNTIYF

d_gene: .
v_gene: TRBV6-5
j_gene: TRBJ1-1
abundance: .
CDR3nt: TGTGCCAGCAGAGAGACCGGCACTGAAGCTTTCTTT
CDR3aa: CASRETGTEAFF

d_gene: .
v_gene: TRBV6-6
j_gene: TRBJ2-7
abundance: .
CDR3nt: TGTGCCAGCAGTTCAGGGATCGAGCAGTACTTC
CDR3aa: CASSSGIEQYF

d_gene: .
v_gene: TRBV24-1
j_gene: TRBJ1-1
abundance: once
CDR3nt: TGTGCCACCAGTGGGGGCAGTGGAGGTGAAGCTTTCTTT
CDR3aa: CATSGGSGGEAFF

d_gene: TRBD2
v_gene: TRBV4-3
j_gene: TRBJ2-1
abundance: .
CDR3nt: TGCGCCAGCAGGGTCGGAGCGGGGGGTGGGGATGAGCAGTTCTTC
CDR3aa: CASRVGAGGGDEQFF

d_gene: TRBD1
v_gene: TRBV14
j_gene: TRBJ1-2
abundance: .
CDR3nt: TGTGCCAGCAGCGCTTACACAGGGGGCCGTAGTGGCTACACCTTC
CDR3aa: CASSAYTGGRSGYTF

d_gene: .
v_gene: TRBV14
j_gene: TRBJ1-2
abundance: .
CDR3nt: TGTGCCAGCAGCCCGGGGGTGAGCTATGGCTACACCTTC
CDR3aa: CASSPGVSYGYTF

d_gene: .
v_gene: TRBV2
j_gene: TRBJ2-2
abundance: .
CDR3nt: TGTGCCAGCAGTGAATGGCGGACAGACCAATACACCGGGGAGCTGTTTTTT
CDR3aa: CASSEWRTDQYTGELFF

d_gene: .
v_gene: TRBV10-1
j_gene: TRBJ2-2
abundance: .
CDR3nt: TGCGCCAGCAGTGATTCAGAAGCCGTCGGGGAGCTGTTTTTT
CDR3aa: CASSDSEAVGELFF

d_gene: TRBD1
v_gene: TRBV6-5
j_gene: TRBJ2-7
abundance: .
CDR3nt: TGTGCCAGCCACGAAGGCAGACAGGGAGACGAGCAGTACTTC
CDR3aa: CASHEGRQGDEQYF

d_gene: .
v_gene: TRBV30
j_gene: TRBJ1-2
abundance: once
CDR3nt: TGTGCCTGGAGTGTTGGGAGCGGCCTCCTATATGGCTACACCTTC
CDR3aa: CAWSVGSGLLYGYTF

d_gene: .
v_gene: TRBV28
j_gene: TRBJ2-3
abundance: .
CDR3nt: TGTGCCAGCAGCATAATCCCCACAGATACGCAGTATTTT
CDR3aa: CASSIIPTDTQYF

d_gene: TRBD1
v_gene: TRBV28
j_gene: TRBJ1-2
abundance: .
CDR3nt: TGTGCCAGCAGCTCAGGGGGAAATGGCTACACCTTC
CDR3aa: CASSSGGNGYTF

d_gene: .
v_gene: TRBV12-3/TRBV12-4
j_gene: TRBJ1-5
abundance: .
CDR3nt: TGTGCCAGCAGTGTCGACAGCAATCAGCCCCAGCATTTT
CDR3aa: CASSVDSNQPQHF

d_gene: .
v_gene: TRBV30
j_gene: TRBJ1-2
abundance: .
CDR3nt: TGTGCCTGGAGTAAACAGTCCCTTGGGTATGGCTACACCTTC
CDR3aa: CAWSKQSLGYGYTF

d_gene: .
v_gene: TRBV12-3/TRBV12-4
j_gene: TRBJ1-1
abundance: .
CDR3nt: TGTGCCAGCAGCTGGGTGAACACTGAAGCTTTCTTT
CDR3aa: CASSWVNTEAFF

d_gene: TRBD1
v_gene: TRBV19
j_gene: TRBJ2-1
abundance: .
CDR3nt: TGTGCCAGTAGTCTAGGGATGGGACAGGGTGCCTACAATGAGCAGTTCTTC
CDR3aa: CASSLGMGQGAYNEQFF

d_gene: TRBD1
v_gene: TRBV2
j_gene: TRBJ1-1
abundance: .
CDR3nt: TGTGCCAGCAGTGGTACAGGGGGGAAAGCTTTCTTT
CDR3aa: CASSGTGGKAFF

d_gene: .
v_gene: TRBV5-6
j_gene: TRBJ2-3
abundance: .
CDR3nt: TGTGCCAGCAGCCCTACCCAACAGGTCGGGAATACGCAGTATTTT
CDR3aa: CASSPTQQVGNTQYF

d_gene: .
v_gene: TRBV6-2/TRBV6-3
j_gene: TRBJ1-6
abundance: .
CDR3nt: TGTGCCAGCAGCCCTGATGCCTATAGTTCACCCCTCCACTTT
CDR3aa: CASSPDAYSSPLHF

d_gene: .
v_gene: TRBV18
j_gene: TRBJ1-5
abundance: once
CDR3nt: TGTGCCAGCTCACCATCCTCAGGTGGGGGCAATCAGCCCCAGCATTTT
CDR3aa: CASSPSSGGGNQPQHF

d_gene: TRBD1
v_gene: TRBV5-6
j_gene: TRBJ1-3
abundance: once
CDR3nt: TGTGCCAGCAGCTCGGGACAGTTAAGACTCTCTGGAAACACCATATATTTT
CDR3aa: CASSSGQLRLSGNTIYF

d_gene: .
v_gene: TRBV7-2
j_gene: TRBJ2-3
abundance: .
CDR3nt: TGTGCCAGCAGCTTCTTTCTTGCGGGTGCTAGCACAGATACGCAGTATTTT
CDR3aa: CASSFFLAGASTDTQYF

d_gene: .
v_gene: TRBV2
j_gene: TRBJ1-1
abundance: .
CDR3nt: TGTGCCAGCAGTGAAGCGCTTACGGCAGGAGCTTTCTTT
CDR3aa: CASSEALTAGAFF

d_gene: .
v_gene: TRBV6-2/TRBV6-3
j_gene: TRBJ2-3
abundance: .
CDR3nt: TGTGCCAGCAGTTCCGGAGACACTTGGACGCAGTATTTT
CDR3aa: CASSSGDTWTQYF

d_gene: .
v_gene: TRBV6-6
j_gene: TRBJ1-5
abundance: .
CDR3nt: TGTGCCAGCAGTTACAGGGCGGATGGTCAGCCCCAGCATTTT
CDR3aa: CASSYRADGQPQHF

d_gene: .
v_gene: TRBV10-3
j_gene: TRBJ1-1
abundance: .
CDR3nt: TGTGCCATCAGTGAATCAGGGGCCCTCGGCACTGAAGCTTTCTTT
CDR3aa: CAISESGALGTEAFF

d_gene: .
v_gene: TRBV25-1
j_gene: TRBJ2-5
abundance: .
CDR3nt: TGTGCCAGCAGTGAATCAGGGGGGCCCCAAGAGACCCAGTACTTC
CDR3aa: CASSESGGPQETQYF

d_gene: TRBD1
v_gene: TRBV2
j_gene: TRBJ2-3
abundance: .
CDR3nt: TGTGCCAGCAGCGGACCGGGACAGGGGTCAGATACGCAGTATTTT
CDR3aa: CASSGPGQGSDTQYF

d_gene: TRBD1
v_gene: TRBV5-1
j_gene: TRBJ1-6
abundance: .
CDR3nt: TGCGCCAGCGGAAACAGGGGTGGTTCACCCCTCCACTTT
CDR3aa: CASGNRGGSPLHF

d_gene: TRBD1
v_gene: TRBV2
j_gene: TRBJ1-2
abundance: .
CDR3nt: TGTGCCAGCAACCCCGGGACAGGGGGCGCGGGCTATGGCTACACCTTC
CDR3aa: CASNPGTGGAGYGYTF

d_gene: TRBD1
v_gene: TRBV11-2
j_gene: TRBJ1-1
abundance: .
CDR3nt: TGTGCCAGCAGCTTAGCAACGAACTTTCTCTCAGGGGGCGCGGCTGAAGCTTTCTTT
CDR3aa: CASSLATNFLSGGAAEAFF

d_gene: .
v_gene: TRBV2
j_gene: TRBJ1-3
abundance: .
CDR3nt: TGTGCCAGCAGTGGCGTCGGCTCTGGAAACACCATATATTTT
CDR3aa: CASSGVGSGNTIYF

d_gene: .
v_gene: TRBV30
j_gene: TRBJ1-3
abundance: .
CDR3nt: TGTGCCTGGAGTGTCGGCAGGGCTGGAAACACCATATATTTT
CDR3aa: CAWSVGRAGNTIYF

d_gene: .
v_gene: TRBV4-3
j_gene: TRBJ1-1
abundance: .
CDR3nt: TGCGCCAGCAGCCAAGAACTGCTTACGGCCATGAACACTGAAGCTTTCTTT
CDR3aa: CASSQELLTAMNTEAFF

d_gene: .
v_gene: TRBV7-9
j_gene: TRBJ2-7
abundance: .
CDR3nt: TGTGCCAGCAGAGCCAGCGCGTCCGTGGAGCAGTACTTC
CDR3aa: CASRASASVEQYF

d_gene: TRBD1
v_gene: TRBV3-1/TRBV3-2
j_gene: TRBJ2-7
abundance: .
CDR3nt: TGTGCCAGCAGCCACCGGGACAGCTCCTACGAGCAGTACTTC
CDR3aa: CASSHRDSSYEQYF